This TCR beta chain was identified in a study of cytomegalovirus exposure and HLA in healthy donors. Study-wide points: Most observed TCR sequences were rare, whereas some public TCRs were detected in many donors. Earlier analysis found most TCR beta V segments productive about 90% or about 30% of the time.

CDR3 length: 13 amino acids. The V end was cut by 3 bases, the J end by 8 bases, with 11 bases between. Looked up from germline, CDR1 is LGHNA and CDR2 is YNFKEQ. The study ran its PCR with 60 Vbeta and 13 Jbeta primers. Assay used: immunoSEQ multiplex PCR; TCRdb lists only in-frame clones, some missing. This table holds about 130,000 clones, less than 75% found once. Comments on this clone: Antigen unknown.

The rearrangement links TRBV4-2 to TRBJ2-1; D unresolved. The clonotype originates from a woman in her thirties or forties in good health and CMV-seropositive. Sequenced sample: PBMCs. The DNA of the CDR3 is TGTGCCAGCAGCCAGAGAGGTTGGGATGAGCAGTTCTTC. It translates to CASSQRGWDEQFF.